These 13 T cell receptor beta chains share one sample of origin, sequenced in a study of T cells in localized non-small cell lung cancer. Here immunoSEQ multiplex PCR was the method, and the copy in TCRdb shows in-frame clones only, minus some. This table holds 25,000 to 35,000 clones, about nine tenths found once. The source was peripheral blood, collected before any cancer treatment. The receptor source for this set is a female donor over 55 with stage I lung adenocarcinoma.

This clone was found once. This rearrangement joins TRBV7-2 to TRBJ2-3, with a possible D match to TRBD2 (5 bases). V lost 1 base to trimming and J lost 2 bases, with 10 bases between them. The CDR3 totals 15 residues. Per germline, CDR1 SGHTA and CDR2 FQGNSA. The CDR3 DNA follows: TGTGCCAGCAGCTTAGTATCGGGGAACACAGATACGCAGTATTTT. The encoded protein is CASSLVSGNTDTQYF.

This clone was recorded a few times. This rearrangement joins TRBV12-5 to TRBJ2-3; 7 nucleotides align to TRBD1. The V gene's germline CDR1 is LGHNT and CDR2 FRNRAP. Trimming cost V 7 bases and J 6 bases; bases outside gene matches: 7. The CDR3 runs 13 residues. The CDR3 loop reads CASASRTGDTQYF. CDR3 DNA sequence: TGTGCTAGTGCCTCTCGGACAGGCGATACGCAGTATTTT.

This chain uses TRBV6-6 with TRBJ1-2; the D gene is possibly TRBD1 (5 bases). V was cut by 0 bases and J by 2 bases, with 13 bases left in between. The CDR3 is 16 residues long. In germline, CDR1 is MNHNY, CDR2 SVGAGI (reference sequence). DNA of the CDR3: TGTGCCAGCAGTTACTCGTTAAGGGACTCAAACTATGGCTACACCTTC. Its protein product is CASSYSLRDSNYGYTF.

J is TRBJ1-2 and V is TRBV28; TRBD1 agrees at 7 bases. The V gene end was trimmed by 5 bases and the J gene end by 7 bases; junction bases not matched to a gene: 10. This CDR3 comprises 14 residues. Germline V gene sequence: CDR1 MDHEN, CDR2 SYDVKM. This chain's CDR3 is CASSIPTGSGGYTF. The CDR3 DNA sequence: TGTGCCAGCAGTATCCCGACAGGGTCCGGTGGCTACACCTTC.

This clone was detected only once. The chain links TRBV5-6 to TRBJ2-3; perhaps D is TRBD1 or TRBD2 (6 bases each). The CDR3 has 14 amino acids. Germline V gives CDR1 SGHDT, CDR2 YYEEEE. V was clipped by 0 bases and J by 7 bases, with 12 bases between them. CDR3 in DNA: TGTGCCAGCAGCTTGGTGGGGGGCGGGTATACGCAGTATTTT. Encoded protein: CASSLVGGGYTQYF. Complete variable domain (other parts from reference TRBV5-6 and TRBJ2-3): DAGVTQSPTHLIKTRGQQVTLRCSPKSGHDTVSWYQQALGQGPQFIFQYYEEEERQRGNFPDRFSGHQFPNYSSELNVNALLLGDSALYLCASSLVGGGYTQYFGPGTRLTVL.

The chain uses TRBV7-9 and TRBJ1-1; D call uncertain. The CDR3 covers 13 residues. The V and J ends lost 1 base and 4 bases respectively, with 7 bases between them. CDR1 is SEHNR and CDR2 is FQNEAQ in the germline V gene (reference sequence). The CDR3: CASSLGAVTEAFF. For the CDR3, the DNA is TGTGCCAGCAGCTTAGGGGCAGTCACTGAAGCTTTCTTT.

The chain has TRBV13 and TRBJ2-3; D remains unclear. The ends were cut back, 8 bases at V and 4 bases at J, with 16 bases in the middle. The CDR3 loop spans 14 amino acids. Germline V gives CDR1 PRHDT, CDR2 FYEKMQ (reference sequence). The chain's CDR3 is CASLLNLLPDTQYF. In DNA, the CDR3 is TGTGCCAGCCTACTTAATCTTTTACCAGATACGCAGTATTTT.

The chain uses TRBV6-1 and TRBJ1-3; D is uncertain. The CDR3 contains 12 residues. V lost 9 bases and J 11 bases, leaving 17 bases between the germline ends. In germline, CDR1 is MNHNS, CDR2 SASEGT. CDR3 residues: CASGSGSQSIYF. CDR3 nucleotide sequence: TGTGCCAGTGGATCCGGCTCACAGTCCATATATTTT.

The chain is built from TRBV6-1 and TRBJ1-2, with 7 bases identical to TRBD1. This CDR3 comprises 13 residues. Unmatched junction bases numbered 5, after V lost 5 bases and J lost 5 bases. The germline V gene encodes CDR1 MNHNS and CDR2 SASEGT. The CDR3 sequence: CASSLTGRYGYTF. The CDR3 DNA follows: TGTGCCAGCAGTCTGACAGGGAGGTATGGCTACACCTTC.

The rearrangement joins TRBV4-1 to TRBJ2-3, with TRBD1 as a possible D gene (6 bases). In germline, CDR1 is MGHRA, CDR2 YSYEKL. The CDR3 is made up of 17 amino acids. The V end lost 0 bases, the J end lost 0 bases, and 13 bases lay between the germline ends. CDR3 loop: CASSQDRDTHSTDTQYF. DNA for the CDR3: TGCGCCAGCAGCCAAGATCGGGACACCCACAGCACAGATACGCAGTATTTT.

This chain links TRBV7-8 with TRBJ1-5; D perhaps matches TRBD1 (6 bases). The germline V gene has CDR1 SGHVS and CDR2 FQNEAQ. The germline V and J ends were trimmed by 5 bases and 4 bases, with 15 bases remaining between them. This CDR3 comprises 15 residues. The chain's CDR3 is CASSPREGGNQPQHF. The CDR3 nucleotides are TGTGCCAGCAGCCCCCGGGAAGGGGGAAATCAGCCCCAGCATTTT. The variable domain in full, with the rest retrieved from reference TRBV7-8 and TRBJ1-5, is GAGVSQSPRYKVAKRGQDVALRCDPISGHVSLFWYQQALGQGPEFLTYFQNEAQLDKSGLPSDRFFAERPEGSVSTLKIQRTQQEDSAVYLCASSPREGGNQPQHFGDGTRLSIL.

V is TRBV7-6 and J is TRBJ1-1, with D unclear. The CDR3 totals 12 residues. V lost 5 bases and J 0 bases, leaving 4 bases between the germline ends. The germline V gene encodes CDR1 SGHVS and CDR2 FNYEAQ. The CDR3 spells CASSAMNTEAFF. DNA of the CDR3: TGTGCCAGCAGCGCCATGAACACTGAAGCTTTCTTT.

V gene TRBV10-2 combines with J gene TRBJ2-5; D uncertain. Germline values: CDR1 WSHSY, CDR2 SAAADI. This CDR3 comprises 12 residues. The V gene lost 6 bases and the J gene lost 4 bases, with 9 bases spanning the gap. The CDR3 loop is CASSQTGETQYF. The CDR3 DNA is TGCGCCAGCAGCCAAACCGGAGAGACCCAGTACTTC.